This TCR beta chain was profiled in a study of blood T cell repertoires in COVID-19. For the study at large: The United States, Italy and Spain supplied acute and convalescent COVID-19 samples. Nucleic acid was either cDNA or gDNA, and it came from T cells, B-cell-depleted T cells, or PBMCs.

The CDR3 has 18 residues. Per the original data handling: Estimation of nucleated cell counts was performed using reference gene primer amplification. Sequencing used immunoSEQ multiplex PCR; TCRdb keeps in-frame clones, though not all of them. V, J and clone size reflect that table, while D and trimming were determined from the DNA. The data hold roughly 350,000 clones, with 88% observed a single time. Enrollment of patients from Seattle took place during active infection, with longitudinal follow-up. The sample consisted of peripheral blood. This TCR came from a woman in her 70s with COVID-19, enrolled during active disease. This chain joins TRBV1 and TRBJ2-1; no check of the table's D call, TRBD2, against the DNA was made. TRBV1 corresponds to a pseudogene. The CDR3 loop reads CTSSPSGLAGTIHNEQFF. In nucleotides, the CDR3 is TGCACCAGCAGCCCCTCGGGACTAGCGGGGACAATTCACAATGAGCAGTTCTTC.